This T cell receptor (beta chain) is from a study of neurological immune-mediated disorders (dated by TCRdb to about 2019). Study-wide context: Among the 34 multiple sclerosis patients, 31 had relapsing-remitting MS and 3 had secondary progressive MS. Peripheral blood TCR-beta repertoires from HTLV-I-associated myelopathy (HAM/TSP) patients, multiple sclerosis patients and healthy controls were compared by UMI-based sequencing. The 106 TCR-beta libraries covered PBMC samples along with longitudinal samples, technical triplicates, and paired sorted CD4+ and CD8+ T-cell subsets. Of the approximately 70 subjects in the cohort, around 14 were HAM/TSP patients, about 34 were multiple sclerosis patients, and some 20 were healthy controls. Findings and caveats that apply to the study as a whole: Expanded clones from different subjects shared no identical CDR3 amino acid sequences, which suggests that TCR-beta repertoires were private in all groups. The highest TCR clonal expansion was observed in HAM/TSP patients, whereas the lowest was observed in MS patients, even when compared with healthy controls. No association of the MS cluster with clinical or MRI features was observed, and the need for larger cohorts was stated by the authors. In phylogenetic analysis, the repertoires of 18 of 34 MS patients grouped into a cluster of related CDR3 sequences, which suggests a possible signature at the repertoire level.

The table lists this clonotype with many counts. What this receptor recognizes is not known. No base quality values were provided; no much bigger clone lies one nucleotide off. cDNA was synthesized by template-switch 5'RACE using a primer with a 10-nucleotide random unique molecular identifier that tagged each TCR transcript. Over 170 million TCR-beta sequences, covering 15-18 subjects, were produced in each sequencing run. Total RNA was extracted with the RNeasy kit. TCR-beta VDJ regions were amplified with primers for the TCR constant region and the 5'RACE anchor, using the KAPA Real-time Library Amplification kit. Sample indexes and Illumina adaptors were added in a first PCR, and a second PCR then increased library yield. After Ampure bead purification, the roughly 650 bp TCR product was size-selected on a 2% E-gel SizeSelection system. Before pooling, library quality was assessed on a Bioanalyzer, concentration was determined with Qubit, and library quantification was performed with the Kapa Library Quantification kit. Libraries were sequenced paired-end 2 x 150 bp on an Illumina HiSeq 2500. To increase sequence diversity, roughly 24-31% phiX was spiked into each library pool. The authors' analysis ran thus. Quality-filtered reads were processed with the UMI-based MiGEC pipeline, which removed over 90% of raw TCR sequences during error correction. VDJ genes were aligned to IMGT germline references, and clonotypes were defined by unique CDR3 amino acid sequence plus V-J genes. Clonal expansion, Shannon diversity and CDR3 relatedness (CalcPairwiseDistances, ClusterSamples) were evaluated with VDJtools, and phylogenetic trees were built with CLCbio workbench. A clone was classed as expanded if it had 8 or more unique UMIs, a cutoff based on coefficient-of-variation modelling across technical triplicates. The raw public reads went through TCRdb reprocessing: fastp at Q25, MiXCR clone calling, in-frame beta chains kept. All rows with the same CDR3 protein become a single entry with the most common DNA and genes. TCRdb's processing, not the authors' own work, is the source of the V and J calls. The sample data list 70,000 to 90,000 distinct CDR3 sequences, and about 5.2% of these were observed just once. Jointly, the top ten make up approximately 2.2% of the sample.

Libraries from unsorted PBMCs were made from 2 million PBMCs kept in RNAlater at -80 degrees C until RNA extraction. Multiple sclerosis patients were enrolled in a US clinical protocol under which disease progression was evaluated by magnetic resonance imaging. PBMCs were separated from peripheral blood using Ficoll-Hypaque density gradient centrifugation and then cryopreserved in liquid nitrogen. The CDR3 has 13 amino acids, counting the end cysteine and phenylalanine. The sequence is cut down to CDR3 DNA, 39 bases in frame from base 1. As encoded in the germline V gene (reference sequence), CDR1 is MNHEY while CDR2 is SMNVEV. The junction carries 5 bases between V and J, which are trimmed by 2 bases and 4 bases respectively.

The receptor was isolated from a woman between 25 and 40 years old with multiple sclerosis. The V and J genes are TRBV27 and TRBJ1-4, with no reliable assignment of the D segment. Material for sequencing was PBMCs. The DNA sequence is as follows: TGTGCCAGCAGTTTAGAGCGTAATGAAAAACTGTTTTTT. Translated, this gives CASSLERNEKLFF.